The clone carrying this TCR beta chain has a handful of counts. Cohort placement rested on clinical history that participants reported themselves. The record originates from a study of blood T cell repertoires in COVID-19. About the study: T cells, B-cell-depleted T cells, or PBMCs supplied cDNA or gDNA.

CDR1 MGHDK and CDR2 SYGVNS come from the germline V gene. The CDR3 extends over 16 amino acids. Trimming removed 3 bases at V and 0 bases at J, with 12 bases between. As processed by the authors: Amplifying reference gene primers gave estimates of nucleated cell counts. Sequencing was performed with immunoSEQ multiplex PCR; in TCRdb, only in-frame clones are kept and a portion is missing. From that table come the V and J calls and clone size; the DNA was used to work out D and trimming. The sample yields a few hundred thousand clones, about 85% seen once. J is TRBJ1-3 and V is TRBV25-1, with unresolved D. The TCR comes from a woman aged 30 to 39 who had recovered from COVID-19. Specimen: PBMCs or T cells enriched from blood (not recorded which). Here the CDR3 reads CASSEATTLSGNTIYF. CDR3 bases: TGTGCCAGCAGTGAGGCCACAACCCTCTCTGGAAACACCATATATTTT.